This T cell receptor (beta chain) was obtained from a study of blood T cell repertoires in COVID-19 (dated by TCRdb to the early 2020s). About the study as a whole: Samples from collaborators originated in the United States, Italy and Spain and spanned both the acute and convalescent phases of COVID-19. Where available, HLA class I and class II types were taken from metadata supplied by the sample provider and were not determined by assay-based typing. Samples came from the ongoing ImmuneRACE study (first 160 participants) plus 1,254 subjects from 6 global collaborators. A freely available public database, intended as a resource for researchers studying the immune response to SARS-CoV-2, is where the repertoires were released. Subjects who had been exposed to COVID-19, were actively infected with it, or had recovered from it provided the deeply sampled blood TCRbeta repertoires that made up the dataset. Sample metadata almost always included a de-identified subject ID, COVID-19 status, age in years and sex. The material from the prospective study consisted of cDNA or gDNA derived from T cells, B-cell-depleted T cells, or PBMCs.

Worth noting for this clone: The antigen it recognizes is unknown. No quality values exist for individual bases; no much larger clone is one base distant.

Trimming leaves V shorter by 10 bases and J shorter by 3 bases, with the junction holding 7 bases beyond the gene matches. Inclusive of the bounding cysteine and phenylalanine, the CDR3 is 14 residues long. The entry retains the CDR3 DNA only, 42 bases that are in frame from base 1. From a lookup of the germline V gene, CDR1 and CDR2 are ENHRY and SYGVKD. In the prospective study, participants were about 18 to 95 years old, resided in about 25 geographic areas of the United States, and were enrolled through a virtual design. In the prospective study, cohorts were assigned on the basis of participant-reported clinical history obtained from a screening survey and a study questionnaire. For ImmuneRACE Cohort 3, a participant was defined as recovered based on two consecutive negative NP/OP PCR tests, clearance by a healthcare professional, or resolution of symptoms. Mobile phlebotomists in the prospective study collected whole blood, serum and a nasopharyngeal or oropharyngeal swab from every participant. Over a roughly two-month period, participants in the prospective study had the option of providing additional blood draws and questionnaires. Prospective study blood samples were shipped either frozen or at room temperature before DNA extraction.

TCRbeta CDR3 regions were amplified from genomic DNA by means of the immunoSEQ Assay, a bias-controlled multiplex PCR. The published analysis was carried out like this. The number of nucleated cells in each sample was estimated by amplification of reference gene primers within the assay. To quantify the absolute abundance of each unique TCRbeta CDR3 rearrangement, sequence reads were collapsed and filtered. For each sample, productive Simpson clonality was calculated as the square root of Simpson's diversity index across productive rearrangements. In TCRdb, the immuneACCESS table is reduced to in-frame sequences with V and J assigned. These tables do not hold every clone; where another copy was compared, an unresolved V gene accounts for under half, and the others remain unexplained. D and trimming come from the DNA, and the V and J calls and clone size come from that table. The sample table lists 300,000 to 450,000 clones, over 75% of them with a count of one. Jointly, the top ten make up roughly 1.4% of the sample.

Summary of the overall study and its limitations: The quantity of clinical and demographic metadata differed by source and by participant and was supplied without curation.

The receptor was isolated from a man aged 30 to 39 who had recovered from COVID-19. The chain is assembled from TRBV10-3 and TRBJ2-2, and 8 bases in between align with TRBD1. Sequencing input: PBMCs or T cells enriched from blood (not recorded which). In nucleotide form, the sequence is TGTGCCACCCGGACAGGGATGGACACCGGGGAGCTGTTTTTT. Its amino acids are CATRTGMDTGELFF.